This paragraph reports one TCR beta chain. The protocol was immunoSEQ multiplex PCR, while the TCRdb copy is restricted to in-frame clones and leaves out a portion. The sample yields about 32,000 clones, about nine tenths seen once. Germline CDR1 is SNHLY and CDR2 is FYNNEI. Trimming cost V 0 bases and J 2 bases, with 12 bases left between them. The CDR3 consists of 16 residues. The data derive from a study of T cell changes during pregnancy in multiple sclerosis. The input for sequencing was CD8+ T cells from peripheral blood mononuclear cells, taken in the first trimester of pregnancy. The V and J genes are TRBV2 and TRBJ2-3; possibly TRBD2 for D (6 bases). The receptor comes from a female donor with multiple sclerosis, enrolled in a pregnancy study. As DNA, the CDR3 is TGTGCCAGCAGTGAAGCCCAAACGGGACTCACAGATACGCAGTATTTT. Translated: CASSEAQTGLTDTQYF.